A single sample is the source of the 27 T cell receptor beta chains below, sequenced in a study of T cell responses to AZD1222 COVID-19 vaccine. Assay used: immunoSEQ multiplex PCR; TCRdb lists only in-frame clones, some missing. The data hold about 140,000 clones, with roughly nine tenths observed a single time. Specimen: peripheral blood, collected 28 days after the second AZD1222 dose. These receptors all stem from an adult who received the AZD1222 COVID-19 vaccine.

This CDR3 is CASSPARGANSPLHF. The CDR3 nucleotides read TGTGCCAGCAGTCCCGCCCGGGGCGCCAATTCACCCCTCCACTTT. The chain carries TRBV28 and TRBJ1-6; the D gene is possibly TRBD1 (5 bases). The CDR3 sequence is 15 residues long. Germline-derived CDR1 and CDR2 are MDHEN and SYDVKM. V lost 5 bases and J 7 bases, leaving 15 bases between the germline ends.

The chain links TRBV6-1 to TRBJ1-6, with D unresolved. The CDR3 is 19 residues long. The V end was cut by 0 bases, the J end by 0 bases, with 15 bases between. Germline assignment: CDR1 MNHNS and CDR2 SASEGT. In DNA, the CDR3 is TGTGCCAGCAGTGAAGCTATGGGTCCCTCTAGCTCCTATAATTCACCCCTCCACTTT. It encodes CASSEAMGPSSSYNSPLHF.

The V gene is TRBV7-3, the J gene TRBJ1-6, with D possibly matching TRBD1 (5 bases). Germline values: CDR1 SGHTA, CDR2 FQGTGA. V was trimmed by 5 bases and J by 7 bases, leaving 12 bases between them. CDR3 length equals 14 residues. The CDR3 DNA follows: TGTGCCAGCAGCGCGGGACTAAGGAATTCACCCCTCCACTTT. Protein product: CASSAGLRNSPLHF. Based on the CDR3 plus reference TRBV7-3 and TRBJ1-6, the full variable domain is GAGVSQTPSNKVTEKGKYVELRCDPISGHTALYWYRQSLGQGPEFLIYFQGTGAADDSGLPNDRFFAVRPEGSVSTLKIQRTERGDSAVYLCASSAGLRNSPLHFGNGTRLTVT.

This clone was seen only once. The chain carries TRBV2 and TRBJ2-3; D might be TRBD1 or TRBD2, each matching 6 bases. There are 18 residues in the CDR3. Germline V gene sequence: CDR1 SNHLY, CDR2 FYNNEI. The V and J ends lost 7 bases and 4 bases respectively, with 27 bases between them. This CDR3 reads CASTQTRRGVTRADTQYF. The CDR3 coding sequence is TGTGCCAGCACCCAAACACGGAGGGGGGTGACGCGTGCAGATACGCAGTATTTT.

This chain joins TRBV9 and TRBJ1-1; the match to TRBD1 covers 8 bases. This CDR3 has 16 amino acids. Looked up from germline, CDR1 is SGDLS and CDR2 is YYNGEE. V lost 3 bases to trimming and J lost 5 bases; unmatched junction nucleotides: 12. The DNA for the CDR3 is TGTGCCAGCAGCGGACTTGGACAGGGCAAGCAGACTGAAGCTTTCTTT. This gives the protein CASSGLGQGKQTEAFF.

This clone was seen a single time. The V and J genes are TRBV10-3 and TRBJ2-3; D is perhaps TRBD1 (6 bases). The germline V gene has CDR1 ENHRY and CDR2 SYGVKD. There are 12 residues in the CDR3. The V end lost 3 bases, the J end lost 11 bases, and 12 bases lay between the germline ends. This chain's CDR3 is CAISEQGELQYF. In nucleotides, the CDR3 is TGTGCCATCAGTGAACAGGGTGAACTGCAGTATTTT.

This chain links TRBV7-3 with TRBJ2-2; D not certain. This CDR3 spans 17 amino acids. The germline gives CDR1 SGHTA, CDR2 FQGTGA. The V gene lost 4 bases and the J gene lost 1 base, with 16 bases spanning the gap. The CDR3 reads CASSSSRANRNTGELFF. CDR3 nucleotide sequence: TGTGCCAGCAGCTCCAGCCGGGCCAATCGGAACACCGGGGAGCTGTTTTTT. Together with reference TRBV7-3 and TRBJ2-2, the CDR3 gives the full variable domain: GAGVSQTPSNKVTEKGKYVELRCDPISGHTALYWYRQSLGQGPEFLIYFQGTGAADDSGLPNDRFFAVRPEGSVSTLKIQRTERGDSAVYLCASSSSRANRNTGELFFGEGSRLTVL.

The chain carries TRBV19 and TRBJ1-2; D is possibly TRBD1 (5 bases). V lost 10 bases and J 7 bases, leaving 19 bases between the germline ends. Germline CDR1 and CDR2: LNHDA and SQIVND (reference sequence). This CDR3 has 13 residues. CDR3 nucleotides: TGTGCCACCCTAGGAACAGGATCGGCTGGCTACACCTTC. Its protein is CATLGTGSAGYTF.

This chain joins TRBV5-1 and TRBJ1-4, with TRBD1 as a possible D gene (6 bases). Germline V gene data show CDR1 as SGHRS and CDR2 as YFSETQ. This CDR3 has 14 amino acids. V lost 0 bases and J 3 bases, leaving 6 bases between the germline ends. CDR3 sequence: CASSLGGPNEKLFF. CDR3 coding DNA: TGCGCCAGCAGCTTGGGGGGGCCTAATGAAAAACTGTTTTTT.

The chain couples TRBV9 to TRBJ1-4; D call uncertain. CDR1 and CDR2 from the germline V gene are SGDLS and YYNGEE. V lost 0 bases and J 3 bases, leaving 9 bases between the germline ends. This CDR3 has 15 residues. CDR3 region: CASSVEGVPNEKLFF. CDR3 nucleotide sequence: TGTGCCAGCAGCGTAGAAGGAGTCCCTAATGAAAAACTGTTTTTT.

The CDR3: CASSQGTSGIREGETQYF. As DNA, the CDR3 is TGTGCCAGCAGCCAAGGGACTAGCGGGATTCGAGAAGGGGAGACCCAGTACTTC. The V gene is TRBV11-2, the J gene TRBJ2-5, with 13 bases identical to TRBD2. V was pared by 5 bases and J by 5 bases, with 14 bases of the junction left unmatched. Germline loops: CDR1 SGHAT, CDR2 FQNNGV. The CDR3 consists of 18 residues.

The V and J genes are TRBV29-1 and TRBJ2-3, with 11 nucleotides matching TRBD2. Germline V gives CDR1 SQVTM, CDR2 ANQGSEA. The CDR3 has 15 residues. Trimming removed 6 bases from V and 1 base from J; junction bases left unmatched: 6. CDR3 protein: CSVATSGARTDTQYF. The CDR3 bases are TGCAGCGTAGCGACTAGCGGGGCCCGCACAGATACGCAGTATTTT.

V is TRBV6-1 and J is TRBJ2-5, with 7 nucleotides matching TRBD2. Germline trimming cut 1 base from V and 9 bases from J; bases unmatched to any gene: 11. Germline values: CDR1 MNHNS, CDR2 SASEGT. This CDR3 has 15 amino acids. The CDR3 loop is CASSEGAGPRWSQYF. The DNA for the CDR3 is TGTGCCAGCAGTGAAGGAGCGGGGCCCCGATGGTCCCAGTACTTC.

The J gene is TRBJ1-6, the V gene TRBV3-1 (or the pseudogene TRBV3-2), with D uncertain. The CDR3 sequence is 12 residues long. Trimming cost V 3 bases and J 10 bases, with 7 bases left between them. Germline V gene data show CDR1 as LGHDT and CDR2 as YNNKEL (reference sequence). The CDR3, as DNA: TGTGCCAGCAGCCACCTTGAATCACCCCTCCACTTT. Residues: CASSHLESPLHF.

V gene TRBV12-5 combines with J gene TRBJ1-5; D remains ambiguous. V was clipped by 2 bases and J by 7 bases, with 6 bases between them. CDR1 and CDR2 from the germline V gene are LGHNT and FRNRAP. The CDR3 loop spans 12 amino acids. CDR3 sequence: CASGLWVQPQHF. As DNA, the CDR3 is TGTGCTAGTGGTTTGTGGGTCCAGCCCCAGCATTTT.

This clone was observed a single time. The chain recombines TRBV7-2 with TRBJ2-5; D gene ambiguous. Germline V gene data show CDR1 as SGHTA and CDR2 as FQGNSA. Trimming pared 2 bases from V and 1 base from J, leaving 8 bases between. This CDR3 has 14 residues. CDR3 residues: CASSLSQTQETQYF. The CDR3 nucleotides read TGTGCCAGCAGCTTATCTCAGACCCAAGAGACCCAGTACTTC.

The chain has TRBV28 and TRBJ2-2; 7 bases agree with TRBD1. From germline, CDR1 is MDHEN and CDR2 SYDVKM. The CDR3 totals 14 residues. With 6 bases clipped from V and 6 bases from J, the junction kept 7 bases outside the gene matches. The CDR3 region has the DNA TGTGCCAGCAGCACAGGGGTAGGACCCGGGGAGCTGTTTTTT. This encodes CASSTGVGPGELFF. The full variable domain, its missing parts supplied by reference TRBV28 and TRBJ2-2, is DVKVTQSSRYLVKRTGEKVFLECVQDMDHENMFWYRQDPGLGLRLIYFSYDVKMKEKGDIPEGYSVSREKKERFSLILESASTNQTSMYLCASSTGVGPGELFFGEGSRLTVL.

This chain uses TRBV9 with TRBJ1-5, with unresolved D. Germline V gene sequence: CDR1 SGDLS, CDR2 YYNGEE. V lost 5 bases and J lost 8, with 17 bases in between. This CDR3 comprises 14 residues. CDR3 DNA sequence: TGTGCCAGCAGTGCCGGGCTGCCTGGAAAGCCCCAGCATTTT. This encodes CASSAGLPGKPQHF. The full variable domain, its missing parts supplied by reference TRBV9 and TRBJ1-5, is DSGVTQTPKHLITATGQRVTLRCSPRSGDLSVYWYQQSLDQGLQFLIQYYNGEERAKGNILERFSAQQFPDLHSELNLSSLELGDSALYFCASSAGLPGKPQHFGDGTRLSIL.

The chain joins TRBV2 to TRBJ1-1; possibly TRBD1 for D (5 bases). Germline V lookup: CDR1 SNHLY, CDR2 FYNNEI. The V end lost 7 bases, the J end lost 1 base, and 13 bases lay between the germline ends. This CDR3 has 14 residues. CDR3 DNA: TGTGCCAGCACCTACCGGACATCGAACACTGAAGCTTTCTTT. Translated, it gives CASTYRTSNTEAFF.

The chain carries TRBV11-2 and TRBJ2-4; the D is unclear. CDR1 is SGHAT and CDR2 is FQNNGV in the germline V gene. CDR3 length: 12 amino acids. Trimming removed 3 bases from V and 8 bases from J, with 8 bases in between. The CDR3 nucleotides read TGTGCCAGCAGCTTTAGGGTTGACATTCAGTACTTC. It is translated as CASSFRVDIQYF.

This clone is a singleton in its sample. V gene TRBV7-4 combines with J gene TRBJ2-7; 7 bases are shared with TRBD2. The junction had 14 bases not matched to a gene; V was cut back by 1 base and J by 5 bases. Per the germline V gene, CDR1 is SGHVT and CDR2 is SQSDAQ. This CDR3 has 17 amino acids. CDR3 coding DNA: TGTGCCAGCAGCTTAGTTATCGGGGGGTGGGCCCTGGACGAGCAGTACTTC. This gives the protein CASSLVIGGWALDEQYF.

The CDR3 bases are TGTGCCAGCAGCTTAAAAGGTGGCGGTTCACCCCTCCACTTT. Encoded protein: CASSLKGGGSPLHF. The rearrangement uses TRBV13 and TRBJ1-6; D is undetermined. CDR3 length: 14 residues. V dropped 2 bases and J dropped 9 bases, with 11 bases sitting between them. CDR1 is PRHDT, CDR2 FYEKMQ, per germline (reference sequence).

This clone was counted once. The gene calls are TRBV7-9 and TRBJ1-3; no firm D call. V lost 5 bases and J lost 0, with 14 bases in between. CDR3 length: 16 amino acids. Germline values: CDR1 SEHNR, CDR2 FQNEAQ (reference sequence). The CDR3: CASSASVSYSGNTIYF. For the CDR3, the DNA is TGTGCCAGCAGCGCGTCCGTCTCATACTCTGGAAACACCATATATTTT.

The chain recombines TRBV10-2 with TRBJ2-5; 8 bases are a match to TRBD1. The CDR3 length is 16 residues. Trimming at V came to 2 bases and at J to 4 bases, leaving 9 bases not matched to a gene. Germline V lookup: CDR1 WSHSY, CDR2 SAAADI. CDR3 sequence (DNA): TGCGCCAGCAGTGAGACACGGACAGGGAGAGGAGAGACCCAGTACTTC. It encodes CASSETRTGRGETQYF.

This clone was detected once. The CDR3 region is CASSLISGQDYGYTF. In DNA, the CDR3 is TGTGCCAGCAGCTTAATTTCAGGGCAAGACTATGGCTACACCTTC. The rearrangement uses TRBV7-2 and TRBJ1-2, with a weak D call TRBD1 (5 bases). Trimming removed 2 bases from V and 3 bases from J, with 13 bases in between. Germline-derived CDR1 and CDR2 are SGHTA and FQGNSA. The CDR3 totals 15 residues.

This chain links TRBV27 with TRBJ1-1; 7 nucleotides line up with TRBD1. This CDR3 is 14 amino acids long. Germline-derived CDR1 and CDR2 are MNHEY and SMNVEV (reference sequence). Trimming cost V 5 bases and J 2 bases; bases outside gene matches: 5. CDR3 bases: TGTGCCAGCAGTAGGGGGACAGTTAACACTGAAGCTTTCTTT. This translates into CASSRGTVNTEAFF.

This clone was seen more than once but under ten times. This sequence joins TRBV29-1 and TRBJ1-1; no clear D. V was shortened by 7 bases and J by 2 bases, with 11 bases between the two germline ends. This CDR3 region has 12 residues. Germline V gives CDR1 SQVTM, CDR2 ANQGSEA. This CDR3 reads CSATRDNTEAFF. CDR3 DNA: TGCAGCGCCACCCGTGATAACACTGAAGCTTTCTTT.